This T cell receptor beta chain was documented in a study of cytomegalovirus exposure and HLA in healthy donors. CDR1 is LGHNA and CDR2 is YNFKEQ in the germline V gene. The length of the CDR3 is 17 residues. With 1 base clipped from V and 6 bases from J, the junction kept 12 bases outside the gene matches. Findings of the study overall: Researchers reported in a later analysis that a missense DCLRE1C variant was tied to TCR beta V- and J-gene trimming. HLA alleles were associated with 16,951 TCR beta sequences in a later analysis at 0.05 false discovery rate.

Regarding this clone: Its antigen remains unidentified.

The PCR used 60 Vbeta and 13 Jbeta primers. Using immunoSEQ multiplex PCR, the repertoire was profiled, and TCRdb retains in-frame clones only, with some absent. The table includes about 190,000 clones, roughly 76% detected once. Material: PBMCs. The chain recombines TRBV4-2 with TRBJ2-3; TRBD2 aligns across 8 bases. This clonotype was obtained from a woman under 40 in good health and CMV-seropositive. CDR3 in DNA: TGTGCCAGCAGCCAAGTTCTTGCCGCGGGAGGTGCTGATACGCAGTATTTT. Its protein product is CASSQVLAAGGADTQYF.